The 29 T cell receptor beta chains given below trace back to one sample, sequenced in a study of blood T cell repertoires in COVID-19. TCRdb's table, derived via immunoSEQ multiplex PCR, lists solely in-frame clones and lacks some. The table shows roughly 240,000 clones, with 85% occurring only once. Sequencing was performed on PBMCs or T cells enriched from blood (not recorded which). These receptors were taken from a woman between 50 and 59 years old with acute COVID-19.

CDR3 amino acids: CAWTRGATGELFF. For the CDR3, the DNA is TGTGCCTGGACCAGGGGAGCCACCGGGGAGCTGTTTTTT. The chain employs TRBV30 and TRBJ2-2; D is perhaps TRBD1 (6 bases). The CDR3 contains 13 residues. V shed 4 bases and J shed 4 bases, with 10 bases lying between them. Germline loops: CDR1 GTSNPN, CDR2 SVGIG (reference sequence).

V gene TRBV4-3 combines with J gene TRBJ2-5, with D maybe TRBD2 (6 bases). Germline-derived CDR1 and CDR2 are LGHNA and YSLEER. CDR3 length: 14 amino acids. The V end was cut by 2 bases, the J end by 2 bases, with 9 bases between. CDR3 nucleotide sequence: TGCGCCAGCAGCCAACGCGGGATTCAAGAGACCCAGTACTTC. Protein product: CASSQRGIQETQYF.

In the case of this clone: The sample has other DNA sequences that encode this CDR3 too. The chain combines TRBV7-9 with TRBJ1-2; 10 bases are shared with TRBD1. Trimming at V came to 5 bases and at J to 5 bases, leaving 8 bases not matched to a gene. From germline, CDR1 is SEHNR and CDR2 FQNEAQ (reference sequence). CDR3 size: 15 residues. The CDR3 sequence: CASSPRTGGNYGYTF. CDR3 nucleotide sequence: TGTGCCAGCAGCCCCAGGACAGGGGGGAATTATGGCTACACCTTC.

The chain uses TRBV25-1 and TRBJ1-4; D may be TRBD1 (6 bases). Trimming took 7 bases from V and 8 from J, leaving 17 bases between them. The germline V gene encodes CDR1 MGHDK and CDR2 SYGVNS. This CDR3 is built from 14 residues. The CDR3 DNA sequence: TGTGCCAGCACCAGGGGTGGGGTTGGAGAAAAACTGTTTTTT. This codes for CASTRGGVGEKLFF.

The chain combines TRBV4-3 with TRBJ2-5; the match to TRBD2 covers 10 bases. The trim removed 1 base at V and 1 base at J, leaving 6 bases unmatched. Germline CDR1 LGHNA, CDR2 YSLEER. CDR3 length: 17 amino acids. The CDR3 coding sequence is TGCGCCAGCAGCCAAGGGAATAGCGGGGGGATCCAAGAGACCCAGTACTTC. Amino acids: CASSQGNSGGIQETQYF.

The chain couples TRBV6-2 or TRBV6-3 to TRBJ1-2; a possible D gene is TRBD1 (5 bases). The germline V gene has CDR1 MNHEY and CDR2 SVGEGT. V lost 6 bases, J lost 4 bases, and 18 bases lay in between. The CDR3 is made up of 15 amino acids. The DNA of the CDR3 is TGTGCCAGCAGCCTTACAGGAGAGAGATCCTATGGCTACACCTTC. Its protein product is CASSLTGERSYGYTF.

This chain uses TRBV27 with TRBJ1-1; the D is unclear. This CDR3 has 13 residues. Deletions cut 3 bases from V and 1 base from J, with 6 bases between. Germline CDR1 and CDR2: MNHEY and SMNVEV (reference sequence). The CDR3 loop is CASSFGQNTEAFF. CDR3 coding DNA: TGTGCCAGCAGTTTCGGTCAGAACACTGAAGCTTTCTTT.

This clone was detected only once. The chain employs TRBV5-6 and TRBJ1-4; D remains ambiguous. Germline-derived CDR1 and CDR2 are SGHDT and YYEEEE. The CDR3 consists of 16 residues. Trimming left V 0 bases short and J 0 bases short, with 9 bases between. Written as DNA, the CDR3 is TGTGCCAGCAGCTTGGCCTACACAGCAACTAATGAAAAACTGTTTTTT. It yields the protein CASSLAYTATNEKLFF. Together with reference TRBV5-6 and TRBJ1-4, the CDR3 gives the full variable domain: DAGVTQSPTHLIKTRGQQVTLRCSPKSGHDTVSWYQQALGQGPQFIFQYYEEEERQRGNFPDRFSGHQFPNYSSELNVNALLLGDSALYLCASSLAYTATNEKLFFGSGTQLSVL.

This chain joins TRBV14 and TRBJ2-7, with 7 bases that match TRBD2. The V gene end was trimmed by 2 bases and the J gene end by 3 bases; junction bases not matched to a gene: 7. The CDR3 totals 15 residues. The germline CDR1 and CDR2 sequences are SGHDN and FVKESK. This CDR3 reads CASSQQRGTFYEQYF. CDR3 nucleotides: TGTGCCAGCAGCCAACAGCGGGGAACCTTCTACGAGCAGTACTTC. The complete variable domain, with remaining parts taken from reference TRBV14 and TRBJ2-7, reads EAGVTQFPSHSVIEKGQTVTLRCDPISGHDNLYWYRRVMGKEIKFLLHFVKESKQDESGMPNNRFLAERTGGTYSTLKVQPAELEDSGVYFCASSQQRGTFYEQYFGPGTRLTVT.

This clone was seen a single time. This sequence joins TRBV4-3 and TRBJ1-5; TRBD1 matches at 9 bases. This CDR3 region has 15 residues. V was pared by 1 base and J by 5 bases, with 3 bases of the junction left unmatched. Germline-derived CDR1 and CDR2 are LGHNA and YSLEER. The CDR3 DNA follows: TGCGCCAGCAGCCAAGGGACAGGGGACGATCAGCCCCAGCATTTT. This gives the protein CASSQGTGDDQPQHF.

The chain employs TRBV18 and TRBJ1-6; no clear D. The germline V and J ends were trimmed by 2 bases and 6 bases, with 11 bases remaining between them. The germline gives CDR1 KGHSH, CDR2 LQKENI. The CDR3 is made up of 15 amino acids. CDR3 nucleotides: TGTGCCAGCTCACCAGGCAGGCAAGCTAATTCACCCCTCCACTTT. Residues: CASSPGRQANSPLHF.

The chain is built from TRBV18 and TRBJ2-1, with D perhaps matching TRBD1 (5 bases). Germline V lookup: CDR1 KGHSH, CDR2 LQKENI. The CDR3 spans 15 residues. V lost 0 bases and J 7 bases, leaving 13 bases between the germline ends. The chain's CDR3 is CASSPPTVGGNEQFF. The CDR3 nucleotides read TGTGCCAGCTCACCACCGACAGTTGGTGGTAATGAGCAGTTCTTC.

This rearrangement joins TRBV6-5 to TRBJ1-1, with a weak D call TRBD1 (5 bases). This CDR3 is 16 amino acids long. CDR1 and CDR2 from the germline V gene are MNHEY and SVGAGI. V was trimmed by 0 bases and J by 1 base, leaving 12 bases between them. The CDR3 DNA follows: TGTGCCAGCAGTTACTCATCGGTCCAGGGGAACACTGAAGCTTTCTTT. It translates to CASSYSSVQGNTEAFF.

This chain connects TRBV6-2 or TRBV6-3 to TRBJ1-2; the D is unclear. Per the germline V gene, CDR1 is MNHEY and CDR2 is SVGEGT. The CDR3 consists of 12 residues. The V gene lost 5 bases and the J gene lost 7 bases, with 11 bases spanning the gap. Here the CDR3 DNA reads TGTGCCAGCAGTACCCCGCCCGGTGGCTACACCTTC. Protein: CASSTPPGGYTF.

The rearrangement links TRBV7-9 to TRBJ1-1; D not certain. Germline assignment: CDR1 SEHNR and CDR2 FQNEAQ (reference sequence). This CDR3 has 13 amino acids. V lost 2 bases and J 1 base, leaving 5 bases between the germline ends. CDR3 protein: CASSLLRNTEAFF. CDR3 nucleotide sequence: TGTGCCAGCAGCTTACTCCGGAACACTGAAGCTTTCTTT.

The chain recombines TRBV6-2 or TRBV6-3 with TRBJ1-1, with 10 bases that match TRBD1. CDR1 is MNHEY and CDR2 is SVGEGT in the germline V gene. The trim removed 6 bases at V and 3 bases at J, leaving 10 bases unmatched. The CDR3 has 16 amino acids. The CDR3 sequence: CASSPGQGRQDTEAFF. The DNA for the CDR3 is TGTGCCAGCAGCCCGGGACAGGGGCGCCAGGACACTGAAGCTTTCTTT.

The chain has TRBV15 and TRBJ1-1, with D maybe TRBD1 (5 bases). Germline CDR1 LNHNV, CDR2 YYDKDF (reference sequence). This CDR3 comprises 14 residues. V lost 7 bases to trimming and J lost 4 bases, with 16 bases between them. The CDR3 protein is CATIGAGQSTEAFF. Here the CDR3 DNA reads TGTGCCACCATCGGGGCGGGGCAGTCCACTGAAGCTTTCTTT.

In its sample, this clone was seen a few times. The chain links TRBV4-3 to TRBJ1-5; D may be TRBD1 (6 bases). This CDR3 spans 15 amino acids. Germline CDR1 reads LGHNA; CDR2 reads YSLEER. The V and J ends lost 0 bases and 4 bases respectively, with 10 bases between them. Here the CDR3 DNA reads TGCGCCAGCAGCCAAGATAGGACAGTAAATCAGCCCCAGCATTTT. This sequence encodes CASSQDRTVNQPQHF.

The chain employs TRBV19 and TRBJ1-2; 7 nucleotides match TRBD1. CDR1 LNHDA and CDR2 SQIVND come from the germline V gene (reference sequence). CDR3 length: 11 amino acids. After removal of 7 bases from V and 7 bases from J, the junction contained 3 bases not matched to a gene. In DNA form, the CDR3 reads TGTGCCAGTACTACAGGGGTTGGCTACACCTTC. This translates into CASTTGVGYTF.

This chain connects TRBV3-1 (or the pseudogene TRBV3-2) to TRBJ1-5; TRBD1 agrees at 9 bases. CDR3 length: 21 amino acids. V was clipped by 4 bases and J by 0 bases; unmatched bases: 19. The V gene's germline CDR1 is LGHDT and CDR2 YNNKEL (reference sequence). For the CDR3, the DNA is TGTGCCAGCAGCCCGTCGGTGGGTCGGGGACAGGGAGGATATAGCAATCAGCCCCAGCATTTT. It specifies CASSPSVGRGQGGYSNQPQHF.

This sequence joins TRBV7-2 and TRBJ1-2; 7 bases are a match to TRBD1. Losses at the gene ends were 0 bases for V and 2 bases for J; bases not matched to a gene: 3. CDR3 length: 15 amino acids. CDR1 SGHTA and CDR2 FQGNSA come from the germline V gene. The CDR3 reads CASSLAGTANYGYTF. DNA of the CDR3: TGTGCCAGCAGCTTAGCCGGGACAGCAAACTATGGCTACACCTTC.

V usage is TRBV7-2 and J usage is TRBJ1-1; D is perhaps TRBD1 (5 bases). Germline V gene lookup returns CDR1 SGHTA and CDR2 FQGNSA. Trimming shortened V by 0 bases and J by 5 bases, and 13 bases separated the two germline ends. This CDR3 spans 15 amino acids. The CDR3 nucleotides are TGTGCCAGCAGCTTAGCGCAAGGGGAAAAGACTGAAGCTTTCTTT. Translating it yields CASSLAQGEKTEAFF.

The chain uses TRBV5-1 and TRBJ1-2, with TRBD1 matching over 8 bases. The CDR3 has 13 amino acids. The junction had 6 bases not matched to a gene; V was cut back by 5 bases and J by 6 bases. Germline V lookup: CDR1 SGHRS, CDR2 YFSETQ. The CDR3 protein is CASSPGGADGYTF. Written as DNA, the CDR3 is TGCGCCAGCAGTCCAGGGGGCGCGGATGGCTACACCTTC.

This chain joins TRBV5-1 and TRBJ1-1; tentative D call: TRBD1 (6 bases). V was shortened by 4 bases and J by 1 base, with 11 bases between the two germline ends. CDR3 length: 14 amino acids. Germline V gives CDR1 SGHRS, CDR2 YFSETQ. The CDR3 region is CASSLQGQNTEAFF. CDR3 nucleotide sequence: TGCGCCAGCAGCCTCCAGGGACAGAACACTGAAGCTTTCTTT.

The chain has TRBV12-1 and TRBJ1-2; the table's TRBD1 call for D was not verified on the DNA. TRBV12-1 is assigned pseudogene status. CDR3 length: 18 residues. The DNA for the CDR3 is TGTGCCAGCAGCCCTAAGGGGACTGGGACAGGGAGGAACTATGGCTACACCTTC. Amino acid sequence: CASSPKGTGTGRNYGYTF.

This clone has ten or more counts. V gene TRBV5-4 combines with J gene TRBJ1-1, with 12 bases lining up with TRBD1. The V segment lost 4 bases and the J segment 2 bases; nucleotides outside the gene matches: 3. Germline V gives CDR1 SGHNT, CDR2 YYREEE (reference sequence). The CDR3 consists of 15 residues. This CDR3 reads CASSGGQGANTEAFF. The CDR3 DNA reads TGTGCCAGCAGCGGGGGACAGGGGGCAAACACTGAAGCTTTCTTT.

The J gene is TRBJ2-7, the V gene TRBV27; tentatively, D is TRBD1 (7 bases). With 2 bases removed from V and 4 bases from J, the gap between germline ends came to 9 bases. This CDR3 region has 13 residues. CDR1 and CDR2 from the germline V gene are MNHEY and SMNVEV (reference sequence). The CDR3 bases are TGTGCCAGCAGTTTACCAGGGGGGTACGAGCAGTACTTC. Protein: CASSLPGGYEQYF.

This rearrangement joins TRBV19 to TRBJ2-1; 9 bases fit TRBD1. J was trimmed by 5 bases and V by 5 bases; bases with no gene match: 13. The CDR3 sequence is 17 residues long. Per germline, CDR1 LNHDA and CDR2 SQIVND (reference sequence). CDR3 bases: TGTGCCAGTAGTCCCCAGCCCCCGGGACAGGGCAACAATGAGCAGTTCTTC. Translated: CASSPQPPGQGNNEQFF.

CDR3 region: CASRDRDTIRGYTF. The CDR3 nucleotides are TGTGCCAGTAGAGACAGGGATACAATACGAGGCTACACCTTC. The chain combines TRBV19 with TRBJ1-2, with 7 bases identical to TRBD1. The V gene's germline CDR1 is LNHDA and CDR2 SQIVND (reference sequence). Losses at the gene ends were 6 bases for V and 8 bases for J; bases not matched to a gene: 12. This CDR3 spans 14 amino acids.